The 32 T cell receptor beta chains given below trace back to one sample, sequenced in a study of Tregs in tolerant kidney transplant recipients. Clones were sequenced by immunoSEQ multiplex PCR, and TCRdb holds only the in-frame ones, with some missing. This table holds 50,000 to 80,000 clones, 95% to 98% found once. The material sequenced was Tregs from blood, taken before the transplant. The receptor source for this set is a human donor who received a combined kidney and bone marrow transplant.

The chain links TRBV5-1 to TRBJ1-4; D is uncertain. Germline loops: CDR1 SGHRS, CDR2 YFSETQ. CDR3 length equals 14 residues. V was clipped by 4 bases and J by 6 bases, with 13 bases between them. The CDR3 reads CASSRAGEDEKLFF. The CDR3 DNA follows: TGCGCCAGCAGCCGGGCGGGAGAGGATGAAAAACTGTTTTTT.

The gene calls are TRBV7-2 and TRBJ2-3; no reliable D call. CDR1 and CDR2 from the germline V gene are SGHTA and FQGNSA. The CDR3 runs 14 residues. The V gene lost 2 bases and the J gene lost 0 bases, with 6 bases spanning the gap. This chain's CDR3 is CASSLWQSTDTQYF. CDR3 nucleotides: TGTGCCAGCAGCTTATGGCAGAGCACAGATACGCAGTATTTT.

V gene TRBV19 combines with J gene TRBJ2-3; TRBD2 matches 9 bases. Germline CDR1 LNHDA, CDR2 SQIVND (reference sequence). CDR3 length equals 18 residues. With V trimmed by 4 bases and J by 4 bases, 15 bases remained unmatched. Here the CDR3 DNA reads TGTGCCAGTAGTAAATCGTATTTGAGAGCGGGAGGCGCAGATACGCAGTATTTT. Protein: CASSKSYLRAGGADTQYF.

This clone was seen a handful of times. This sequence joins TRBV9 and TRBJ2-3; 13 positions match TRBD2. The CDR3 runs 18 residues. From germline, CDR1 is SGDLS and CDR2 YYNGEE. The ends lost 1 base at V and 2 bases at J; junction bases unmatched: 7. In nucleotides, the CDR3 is TGTGCCAGCAGCGTACTCGGACTAGCGGGAGCCTTCACAGATACGCAGTATTTT. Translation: CASSVLGLAGAFTDTQYF.

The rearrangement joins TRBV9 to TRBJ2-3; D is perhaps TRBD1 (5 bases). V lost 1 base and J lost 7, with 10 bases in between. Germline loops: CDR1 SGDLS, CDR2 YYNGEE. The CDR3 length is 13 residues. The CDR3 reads CASSVQGWNTQYF. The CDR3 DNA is TGTGCCAGCAGCGTACAGGGATGGAATACGCAGTATTTT.

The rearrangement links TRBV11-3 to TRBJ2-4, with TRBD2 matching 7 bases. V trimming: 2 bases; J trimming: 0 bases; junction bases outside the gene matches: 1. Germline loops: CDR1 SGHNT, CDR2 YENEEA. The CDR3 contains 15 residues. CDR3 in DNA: TGTGCCAGCAGCTTAATAGCGGGAGCCAAAAACATTCAGTACTTC. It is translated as CASSLIAGAKNIQYF. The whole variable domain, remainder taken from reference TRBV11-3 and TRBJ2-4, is EAGVVQSPRYKIIEKKQPVAFWCNPISGHNTLYWYLQNLGQGPELLIRYENEEAVDDSQLPKDRFSAERLKGVDSTLKIQPAELGDSAVYLCASSLIAGAKNIQYFGAGTRLSVL.

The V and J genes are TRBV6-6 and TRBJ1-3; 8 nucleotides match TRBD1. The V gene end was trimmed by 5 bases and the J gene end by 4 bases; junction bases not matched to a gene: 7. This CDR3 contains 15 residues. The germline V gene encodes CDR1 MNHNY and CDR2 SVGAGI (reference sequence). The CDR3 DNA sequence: TGTGCCAGCAGTCGTATGACAGGGGTCGGAAACACCATATATTTT. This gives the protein CASSRMTGVGNTIYF.

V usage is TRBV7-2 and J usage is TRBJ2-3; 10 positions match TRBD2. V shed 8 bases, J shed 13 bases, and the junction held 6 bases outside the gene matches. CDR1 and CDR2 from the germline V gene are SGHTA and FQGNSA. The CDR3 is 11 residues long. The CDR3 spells CASSAGGPKYF. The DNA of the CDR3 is TGTGCCAGCTCAGCGGGAGGGCCGAAGTATTTT.

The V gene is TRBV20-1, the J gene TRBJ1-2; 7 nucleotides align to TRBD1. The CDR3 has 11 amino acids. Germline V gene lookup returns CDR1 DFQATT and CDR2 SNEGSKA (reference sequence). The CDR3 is CITGANYGYTF. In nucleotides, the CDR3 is TGCATCACAGGGGCTAACTATGGCTACACCTTC.

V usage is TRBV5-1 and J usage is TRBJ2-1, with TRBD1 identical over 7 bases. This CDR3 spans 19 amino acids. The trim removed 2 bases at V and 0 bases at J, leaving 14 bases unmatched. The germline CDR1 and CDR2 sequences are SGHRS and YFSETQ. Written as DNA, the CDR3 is TGCGCCAGCAGCTTCCGTTCGTCGACAGGGTCGAGCTCCTACAATGAGCAGTTCTTC. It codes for CASSFRSSTGSSSYNEQFF.

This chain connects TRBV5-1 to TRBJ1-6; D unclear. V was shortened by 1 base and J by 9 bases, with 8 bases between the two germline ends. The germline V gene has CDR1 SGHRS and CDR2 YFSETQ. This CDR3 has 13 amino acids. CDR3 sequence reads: CASSLKAPSPLHF. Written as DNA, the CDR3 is TGCGCCAGCAGCTTGAAAGCACCTTCACCCCTCCACTTT.

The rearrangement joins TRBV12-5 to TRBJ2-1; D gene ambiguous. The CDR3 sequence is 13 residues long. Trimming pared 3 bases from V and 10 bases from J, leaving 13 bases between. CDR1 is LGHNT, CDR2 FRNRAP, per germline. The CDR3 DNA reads TGTGCTAGTGGTTTCATCCTTCTAAAGGAGCAGTTCTTC. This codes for CASGFILLKEQFF.

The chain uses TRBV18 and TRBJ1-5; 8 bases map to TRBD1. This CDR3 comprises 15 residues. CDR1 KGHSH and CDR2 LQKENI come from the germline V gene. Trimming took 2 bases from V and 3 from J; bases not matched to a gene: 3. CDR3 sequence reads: CASSPSGQDNQPQHF. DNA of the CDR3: TGTGCCAGCTCACCATCGGGACAGGACAATCAGCCCCAGCATTTT.

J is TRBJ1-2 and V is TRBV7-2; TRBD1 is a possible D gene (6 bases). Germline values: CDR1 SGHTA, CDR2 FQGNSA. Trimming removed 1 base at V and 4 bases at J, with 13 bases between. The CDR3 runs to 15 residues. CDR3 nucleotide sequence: TGTGCCAGCAGCTTAGGAAGGGTCAGGGGCTATGGCTACACCTTC. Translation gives CASSLGRVRGYGYTF.

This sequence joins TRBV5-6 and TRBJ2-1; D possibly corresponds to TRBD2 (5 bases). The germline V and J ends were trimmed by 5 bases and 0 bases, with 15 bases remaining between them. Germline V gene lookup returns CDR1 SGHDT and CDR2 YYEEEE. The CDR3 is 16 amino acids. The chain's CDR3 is CASRPGLYSSYNEQFF. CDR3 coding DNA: TGTGCCAGCAGGCCCGGACTGTATAGCTCCTACAATGAGCAGTTCTTC.

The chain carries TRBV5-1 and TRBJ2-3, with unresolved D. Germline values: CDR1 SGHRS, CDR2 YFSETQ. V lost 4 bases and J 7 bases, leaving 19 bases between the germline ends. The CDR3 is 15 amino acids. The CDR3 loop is CASSRGISSGYTQYF. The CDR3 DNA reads TGCGCCAGCAGCCGAGGTATCAGCTCCGGGTATACGCAGTATTTT.

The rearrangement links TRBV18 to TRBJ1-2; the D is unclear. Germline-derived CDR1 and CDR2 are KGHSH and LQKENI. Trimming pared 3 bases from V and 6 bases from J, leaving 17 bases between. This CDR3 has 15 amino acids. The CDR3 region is CASSPSGIRKDGYTF. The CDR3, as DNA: TGTGCCAGCTCACCCTCCGGGATAAGGAAGGATGGCTACACCTTC.

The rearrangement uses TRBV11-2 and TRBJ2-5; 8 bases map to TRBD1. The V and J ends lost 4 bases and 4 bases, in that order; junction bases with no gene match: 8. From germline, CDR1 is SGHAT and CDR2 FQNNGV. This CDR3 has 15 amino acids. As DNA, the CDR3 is TGTGCCAGCAGCTCCCGGACAGGGTATCTAGAGACCCAGTACTTC. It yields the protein CASSSRTGYLETQYF.

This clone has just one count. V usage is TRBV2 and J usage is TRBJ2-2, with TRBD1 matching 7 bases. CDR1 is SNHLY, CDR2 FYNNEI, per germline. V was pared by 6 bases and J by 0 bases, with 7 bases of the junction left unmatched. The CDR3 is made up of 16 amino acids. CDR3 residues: CASSGQVPANTGELFF. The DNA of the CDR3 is TGTGCCAGCAGCGGACAGGTCCCCGCGAACACCGGGGAGCTGTTTTTT.

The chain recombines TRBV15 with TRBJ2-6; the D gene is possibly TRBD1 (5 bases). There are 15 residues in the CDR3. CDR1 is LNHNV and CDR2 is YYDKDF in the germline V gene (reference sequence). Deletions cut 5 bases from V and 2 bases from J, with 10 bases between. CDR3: CATSGLGAGANVLTF. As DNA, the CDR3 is TGTGCCACCAGCGGATTAGGGGCTGGGGCCAACGTCCTGACTTTC.

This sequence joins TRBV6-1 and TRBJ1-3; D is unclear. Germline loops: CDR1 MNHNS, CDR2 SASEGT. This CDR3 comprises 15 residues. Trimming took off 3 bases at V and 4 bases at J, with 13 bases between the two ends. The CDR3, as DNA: TGTGCCAGCAGTGATCGAATTCTAGGAGGAAACACCATATATTTT. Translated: CASSDRILGGNTIYF.

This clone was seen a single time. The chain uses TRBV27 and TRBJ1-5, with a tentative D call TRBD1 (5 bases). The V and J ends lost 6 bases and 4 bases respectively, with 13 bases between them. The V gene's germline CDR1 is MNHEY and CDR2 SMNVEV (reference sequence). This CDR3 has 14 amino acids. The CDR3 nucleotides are TGTGCCAGCAGCCGGAACAGGTTAAATCAGCCCCAGCATTTT. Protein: CASSRNRLNQPQHF.

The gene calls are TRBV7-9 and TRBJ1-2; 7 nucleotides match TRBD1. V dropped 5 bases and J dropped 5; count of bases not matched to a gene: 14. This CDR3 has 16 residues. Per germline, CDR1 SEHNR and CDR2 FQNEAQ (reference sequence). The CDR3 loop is CASSPPPWTGFYGYTF. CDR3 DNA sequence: TGTGCCAGCAGCCCCCCTCCATGGACAGGTTTTTATGGCTACACCTTC.

CDR3 sequence reads: CASSKVRGLVSYEQYF. DNA for the CDR3: TGTGCCAGCAGCAAAGTACGAGGCCTGGTCTCCTACGAGCAGTACTTC. The rearrangement joins TRBV21-1 to TRBJ2-7; the D segment call TRBD2 is taken from the table without a DNA check. TRBV21-1 counts as a pseudogene. The CDR3 consists of 16 residues.

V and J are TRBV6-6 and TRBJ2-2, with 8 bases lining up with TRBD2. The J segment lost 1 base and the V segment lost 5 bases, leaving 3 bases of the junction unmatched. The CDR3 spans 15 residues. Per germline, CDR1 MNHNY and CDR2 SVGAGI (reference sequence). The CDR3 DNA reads TGTGCCAGCAGTCGGGGGGGCCTGAACACCGGGGAGCTGTTTTTT. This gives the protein CASSRGGLNTGELFF.

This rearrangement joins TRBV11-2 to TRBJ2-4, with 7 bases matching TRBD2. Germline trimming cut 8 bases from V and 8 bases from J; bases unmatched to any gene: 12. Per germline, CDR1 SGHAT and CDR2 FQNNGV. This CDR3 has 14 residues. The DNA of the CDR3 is TGTGCCAGCGGCACTAGCGCTCCCCGGCACATTCAGTACTTC. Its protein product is CASGTSAPRHIQYF.

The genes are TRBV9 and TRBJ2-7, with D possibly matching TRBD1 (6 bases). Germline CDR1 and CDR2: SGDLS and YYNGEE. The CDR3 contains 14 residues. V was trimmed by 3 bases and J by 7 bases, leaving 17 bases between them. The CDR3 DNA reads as TGTGCCAGCAGCGCGACAGCCCAGGGGCTTGAGCAGTACTTC. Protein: CASSATAQGLEQYF. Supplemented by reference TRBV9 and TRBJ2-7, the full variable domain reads DSGVTQTPKHLITATGQRVTLRCSPRSGDLSVYWYQQSLDQGLQFLIQYYNGEERAKGNILERFSAQQFPDLHSELNLSSLELGDSALYFCASSATAQGLEQYFGPGTRLTVT.

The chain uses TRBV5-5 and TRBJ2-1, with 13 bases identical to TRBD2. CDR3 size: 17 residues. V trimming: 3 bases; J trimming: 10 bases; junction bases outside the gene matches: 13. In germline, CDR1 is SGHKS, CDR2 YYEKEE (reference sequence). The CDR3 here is CASSSYLLAGGPKEQFF. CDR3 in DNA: TGTGCCAGCAGCTCTTACTTACTAGCGGGAGGGCCGAAGGAGCAGTTCTTC.

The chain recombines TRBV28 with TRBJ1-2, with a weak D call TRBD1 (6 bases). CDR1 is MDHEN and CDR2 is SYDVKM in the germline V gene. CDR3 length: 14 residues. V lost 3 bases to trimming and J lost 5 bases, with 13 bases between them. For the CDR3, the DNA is TGTGCCAGCAGTTTCGGACAGAAGCAATATGGCTACACCTTC. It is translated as CASSFGQKQYGYTF.

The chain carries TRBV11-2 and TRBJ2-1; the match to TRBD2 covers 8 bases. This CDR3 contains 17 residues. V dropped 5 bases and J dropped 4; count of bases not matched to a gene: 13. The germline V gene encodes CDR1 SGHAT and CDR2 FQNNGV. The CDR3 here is CASSPIYIAGLYNEQFF. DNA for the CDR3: TGTGCCAGCAGCCCGATTTATATAGCGGGACTATACAATGAGCAGTTCTTC.

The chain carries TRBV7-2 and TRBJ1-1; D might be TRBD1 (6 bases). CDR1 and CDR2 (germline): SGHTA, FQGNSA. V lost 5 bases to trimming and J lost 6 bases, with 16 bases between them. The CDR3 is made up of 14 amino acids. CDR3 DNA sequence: TGTGCCAGCAGCCCAAGACAGGCGAGGGCTGAAGCTTTCTTT. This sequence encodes CASSPRQARAEAFF.

CDR3 in amino acids: CASSPDVRRTDTQYF. The CDR3 region has the DNA TGTGCCAGCAGCCCTGATGTGAGGCGCACAGATACGCAGTATTTT. The J gene is TRBJ2-3, the V gene TRBV27; D unclear. Germline V gene sequence: CDR1 MNHEY, CDR2 SMNVEV (reference sequence). The germline V and J ends were trimmed by 6 bases and 1 base, with 14 bases remaining between them. CDR3 length equals 15 residues.